These 25 T cell receptor beta chains were all obtained from the same sample, sequenced in a study of shared clonotypes between healthy human individuals. Sequencing was performed with immunoSEQ multiplex PCR; in TCRdb, only in-frame clones are kept and a portion is missing. The sample contains over a million clones, about 84% of which appear only once. The material sequenced was memory CD4+ T cells from PBMCs. Subset here: CD45RA-negative fraction. The receptors shown here come from a man younger than 35 in good health. Some clones in this sample may be carry-over from other donors' samples.

The rearrangement links TRBV5-1 to TRBJ1-2; D remains unclear. V lost 1 base, J lost 5 bases, and 6 bases lay in between. The CDR3 covers 12 residues. Germline assignment: CDR1 SGHRS and CDR2 YFSETQ. The CDR3 region is CASSLTQYGYTF. CDR3 nucleotide sequence: TGCGCCAGCAGCTTGACCCAGTATGGCTACACCTTC.

The J gene is TRBJ2-5, the V gene TRBV7-9, with 7 bases that match TRBD2. V gave up 0 bases and J gave up 8 bases; unmatched junction bases: 6. Germline V gene lookup returns CDR1 SEHNR and CDR2 FQNEAQ (reference sequence). The CDR3 is 14 amino acids. This chain's CDR3 is CASSLAGGEDTQYF. The CDR3 DNA reads as TGTGCCAGCAGCTTAGCGGGAGGGGAGGACACCCAGTACTTC.

The sample holds one count of this clone. This chain uses TRBV10-3 with TRBJ2-5; 7 bases fit TRBD1. CDR1 is ENHRY, CDR2 SYGVKD, per germline. J gave up 2 bases and V 3 bases, and 6 bases lay outside the gene matches. The CDR3 is 15 residues long. CDR3 protein: CAISDAGTAQETQYF. Here the CDR3 DNA reads TGTGCCATCAGTGATGCCGGGACAGCGCAAGAGACCCAGTACTTC.

This clone was found a few times. V is TRBV28 and J is TRBJ1-1; 9 bases are shared with TRBD1. The CDR3 totals 15 residues. Per the germline V gene, CDR1 is MDHEN and CDR2 is SYDVKM. With V trimmed by 7 bases and J by 2 bases, 8 bases remained unmatched. The chain's CDR3 is CASTEPGQGNTEAFF. CDR3 in DNA: TGTGCCAGCACCGAACCGGGACAGGGTAACACTGAAGCTTTCTTT.

This chain links TRBV5-1 with TRBJ2-6; D uncertain. CDR1 is SGHRS, CDR2 YFSETQ, per germline. The V end lost 0 bases, the J end lost 0 bases, and 4 bases lay between the germline ends. The CDR3 has 15 amino acids. CDR3 residues: CASSLEDSGANVLTF. The CDR3 coding sequence is TGCGCCAGCAGCTTGGAAGACTCTGGGGCCAACGTCCTGACTTTC.

The chain employs TRBV5-5 and TRBJ1-1; a possible D gene is TRBD1 (5 bases). The germline V and J ends were trimmed by 1 base and 0 bases, with 10 bases remaining between them. Germline-derived CDR1 and CDR2 are SGHKS and YYEKEE (reference sequence). The CDR3 covers 15 residues. The CDR3 sequence is CASSLLGGMNTEAFF. The CDR3 DNA reads as TGTGCCAGCAGCTTGCTGGGGGGGATGAACACTGAAGCTTTCTTT.

The chain recombines TRBV18 with TRBJ2-6; no clear D gene. The CDR3 length is 16 residues. Between the trimmed V and J ends, which lost 2 bases and 0 bases, there was a span of 8 bases. In germline, CDR1 is KGHSH, CDR2 LQKENI. The CDR3 bases are TGTGCCAGCTCACCATTGCGAAGCTCTGGGGCCAACGTCCTGACTTTC. This gives the protein CASSPLRSSGANVLTF. Together with reference TRBV18 and TRBJ2-6, the CDR3 gives the full variable domain: NAGVMQNPRHLVRRRGQEARLRCSPMKGHSHVYWYRQLPEEGLKFMVYLQKENIIDESGMPKERFSAEFPKEGPSILRIQQVVRGDSAAYFCASSPLRSSGANVLTFGAGSRLTVL.

This clone turned up a few times. The chain employs TRBV7-9 and TRBJ2-5, with 8 bases fitting TRBD1. J was trimmed by 4 bases and V by 5 bases; bases with no gene match: 9. This CDR3 region has 15 residues. The germline gives CDR1 SEHNR, CDR2 FQNEAQ (reference sequence). CDR3: CASSPWTGNGETQYF. Written as DNA, the CDR3 is TGTGCCAGCAGCCCATGGACAGGGAACGGAGAGACCCAGTACTTC.

The chain uses TRBV29-1 and TRBJ2-3, with D perhaps TRBD1 or TRBD2 (6 bases each). This CDR3 is 15 amino acids long. With 5 bases removed from V and 5 bases from J, the gap between germline ends came to 20 bases. Germline V lookup: CDR1 SQVTM, CDR2 ANQGSEA. The CDR3 nucleotides are TGCAGCGTTCAGGAGGGGACACTACATGGAGATACGCAGTATTTT. This sequence encodes CSVQEGTLHGDTQYF.

The V call is TRBV7-8, the J call TRBJ1-3, with D hard to call. The CDR3 consists of 15 residues. Germline assignment: CDR1 SGHVS and CDR2 FQNEAQ. Trimming took off 5 bases at V and 2 bases at J, with 13 bases between the two ends. The CDR3 here is CASSPDSATGNTIYF. The CDR3 DNA is TGTGCCAGCAGCCCCGACTCGGCGACTGGAAACACCATATATTTT.

This clone was observed a single time. J is TRBJ1-2 and V is TRBV2; D may be TRBD1 (5 bases). V was pared by 6 bases and J by 1 base, with 12 bases between. The CDR3 has 14 residues. Germline assignment: CDR1 SNHLY and CDR2 FYNNEI. Written as DNA, the CDR3 is TGTGCCAGCAGGGGCCGGGACCGTAACTATGGCTACACCTTC. Translation gives CASRGRDRNYGYTF.

As regards this clone: Sequence at one end of the junction differs from germline and may be a read error. This chain links TRBV6-1 with TRBJ2-3; D is perhaps TRBD1 or TRBD2 (5 bases each). The CDR3 extends over 13 amino acids. Germline CDR1 reads MNHNS; CDR2 reads SASEGT. CDR3 protein: CASSEGKGTRGNF. The CDR3 region has the DNA TGTGCCAGCAGTGAAGGCAAAGGGACGAGAGGGAATTTT.

As concerns this clone: The sample contains more than one DNA sequence encoding this CDR3. This chain links TRBV2 with TRBJ2-5; no reliable D call. Germline V gene lookup returns CDR1 SNHLY and CDR2 FYNNEI. V lost 6 bases and J 2 bases, leaving 4 bases between the germline ends. The CDR3 is 11 residues long. CDR3: CASRDQETQYF. The CDR3 DNA reads TGTGCCAGCAGGGATCAAGAGACCCAGTACTTC.

The J gene is TRBJ1-2, the V gene TRBV4-3; no clear D. Germline CDR1 LGHNA, CDR2 YSLEER. The CDR3 runs 14 residues. Trimming took 0 bases from V and 6 from J, leaving 11 bases between them. The CDR3 DNA is TGCGCCAGCAGCCAAGAGTTGGGGTTGGATGGCTACACCTTC. It encodes CASSQELGLDGYTF.

The V call is TRBV7-6, the J call TRBJ2-1; weak D call: TRBD2 (5 bases). CDR1 and CDR2 from the germline V gene are SGHVS and FNYEAQ. This CDR3 has 14 amino acids. Deletions cut 2 bases from V and 5 bases from J, with 10 bases between. The CDR3 nucleotides are TGTGCCAGCAGCTTATGGTCCGGGGACAATGAGCAGTTCTTC. It codes for CASSLWSGDNEQFF.

CDR3 region: CATRDIDVTIGTGELFF. The CDR3, as DNA: TGTGCCACCAGAGATATCGACGTAACGATAGGGACCGGGGAGCTGTTTTTT. The chain couples TRBV15 to TRBJ2-2; D is undetermined. Germline V gene data show CDR1 as LNHNV and CDR2 as YYDKDF (reference sequence). V was cut by 6 bases and J by 5 bases, with 22 bases left in between. This CDR3 contains 17 residues.

The chain couples TRBV6-6 to TRBJ2-7; D may be TRBD1 or TRBD2 (5 bases each). Per the germline V gene, CDR1 is MNHNY and CDR2 is SVGAGI (reference sequence). V was trimmed by 4 bases and J by 4 bases, leaving 14 bases between them. The CDR3 has 14 amino acids. The CDR3 sequence: CASSLGPSGYEQYF. DNA of the CDR3: TGTGCCAGCAGTTTGGGACCGTCCGGATACGAGCAGTACTTC.

The CDR3 region is CASSKASSYNEQFF. CDR3 coding DNA: TGTGCCAGCAGTAAGGCTTCTTCCTACAATGAGCAGTTCTTC. The chain carries TRBV2 and TRBJ2-1; D not certain. CDR3 length: 14 residues. With 5 bases removed from V and 1 base from J, the gap between germline ends came to 9 bases. Germline CDR1 is SNHLY and CDR2 is FYNNEI.

The chain uses TRBV29-1 and TRBJ1-3; D is undetermined. The germline V and J ends were trimmed by 6 bases and 4 bases, with 13 bases remaining between them. Germline V lookup: CDR1 SQVTM, CDR2 ANQGSEA. The CDR3 consists of 13 residues. The CDR3 loop is CSVELTAGNTIYF. Written as DNA, the CDR3 is TGCAGCGTAGAATTAACAGCGGGAAACACCATATATTTT.

Note on this clone: Other DNA sequences from this sample encode an identical CDR3 as well. V gene TRBV7-3 combines with J gene TRBJ2-1; 7 nucleotides line up with TRBD2. Germline lookup yields CDR1 SGHTA and CDR2 FQGTGA. There are 16 residues in the CDR3. Germline trimming cut 0 bases from V and 0 bases from J; bases unmatched to any gene: 2. The CDR3 loop reads CASSLTGGSSYNEQFF. CDR3 coding DNA: TGTGCCAGCAGCTTAACAGGCGGGAGCTCCTACAATGAGCAGTTCTTC.

The chain is built from TRBV11-3 and TRBJ2-1, with TRBD1 matching 7 bases. V was pared by 5 bases and J by 2 bases, with 9 bases of the junction left unmatched. This CDR3 region has 16 residues. The germline gives CDR1 SGHNT, CDR2 YENEEA. CDR3 region: CASSPTGTAAYNEQFF. CDR3 bases: TGTGCCAGCAGCCCGACCGGGACAGCAGCCTACAATGAGCAGTTCTTC.

This chain connects TRBV6-1 to TRBJ2-7; the D gene is possibly TRBD1 (5 bases). Germline lookup yields CDR1 MNHNS and CDR2 SASEGT. V was pared by 0 bases and J by 3 bases, with 6 bases between. The CDR3 spans 13 residues. The CDR3 DNA reads TGTGCCAGCAGTGAAGCCAGGGTCTACGAGCAGTACTTC. Translating it yields CASSEARVYEQYF.

The J gene is TRBJ1-4, the V gene TRBV5-1; tentatively, D is TRBD1 (5 bases). Between the trimmed V and J ends, which lost 7 bases and 5 bases, there was a span of 18 bases. The CDR3 is 15 residues long. In germline, CDR1 is SGHRS, CDR2 YFSETQ. The chain's CDR3 is CASRPAGPLNEKLFF. Here the CDR3 DNA reads TGCGCCAGCCGACCGGCGGGACCGCTGAATGAAAAACTGTTTTTT.

This clone was seen a few times. The sample contains more than one DNA sequence encoding this CDR3. The chain recombines TRBV18 with TRBJ1-4; D not resolved. Germline V CDR1 and CDR2: KGHSH, LQKENI. The CDR3 runs 14 residues. Between the trimmed V and J ends, which lost 2 bases and 2 bases, there was a span of 6 bases. CDR3 nucleotide sequence: TGTGCCAGCTCACCAGGGCAGACTAATGAAAAACTGTTTTTT. It is translated as CASSPGQTNEKLFF.

The chain is built from TRBV11-2 and TRBJ2-5, with 8 positions matching TRBD1. The ends lost 2 bases at V and 4 bases at J; junction bases unmatched: 12. The CDR3 has 17 residues. The V gene's germline CDR1 is SGHAT and CDR2 FQNNGV. The CDR3: CASSLNRGMLAGETQYF. The CDR3 DNA sequence: TGTGCCAGCAGCTTAAACAGGGGGATGCTAGCCGGAGAGACCCAGTACTTC.